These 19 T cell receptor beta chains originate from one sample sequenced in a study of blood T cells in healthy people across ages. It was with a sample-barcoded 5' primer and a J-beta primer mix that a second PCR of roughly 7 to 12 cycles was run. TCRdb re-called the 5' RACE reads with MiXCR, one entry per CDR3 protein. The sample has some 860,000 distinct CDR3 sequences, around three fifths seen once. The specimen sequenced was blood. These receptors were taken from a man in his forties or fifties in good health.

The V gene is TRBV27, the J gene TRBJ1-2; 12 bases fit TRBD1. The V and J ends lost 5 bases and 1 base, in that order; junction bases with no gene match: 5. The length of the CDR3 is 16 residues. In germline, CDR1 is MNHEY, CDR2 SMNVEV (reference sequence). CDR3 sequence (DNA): TGTGCCAGCAGTCCGGGGACAGGGGGCGTTAACTATGGCTACACCTTC. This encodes CASSPGTGGVNYGYTF.

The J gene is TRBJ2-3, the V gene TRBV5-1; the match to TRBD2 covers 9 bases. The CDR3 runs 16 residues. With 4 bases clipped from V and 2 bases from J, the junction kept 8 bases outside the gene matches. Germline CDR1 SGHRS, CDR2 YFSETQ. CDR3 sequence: CASSLLAGFPTDTQYF. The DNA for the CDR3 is TGCGCCAGCAGCCTCCTAGCGGGATTCCCCACAGATACGCAGTATTTT.

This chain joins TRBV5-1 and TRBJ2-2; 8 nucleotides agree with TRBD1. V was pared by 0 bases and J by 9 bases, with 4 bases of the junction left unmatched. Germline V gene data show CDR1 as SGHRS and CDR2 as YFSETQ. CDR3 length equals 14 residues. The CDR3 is CASSLDGQGRELFF. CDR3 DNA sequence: TGCGCCAGCAGCTTGGATGGACAGGGCAGGGAGCTGTTTTTT. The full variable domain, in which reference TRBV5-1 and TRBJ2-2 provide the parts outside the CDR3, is KAGVTQTPRYLIKTRGQQVTLSCSPISGHRSVSWYQQTPGQGLQFLFEYFSETQRNKGNFPGRFSGRQFSNSRSEMNVSTLELGDSALYLCASSLDGQGRELFFGEGSRLTVL.

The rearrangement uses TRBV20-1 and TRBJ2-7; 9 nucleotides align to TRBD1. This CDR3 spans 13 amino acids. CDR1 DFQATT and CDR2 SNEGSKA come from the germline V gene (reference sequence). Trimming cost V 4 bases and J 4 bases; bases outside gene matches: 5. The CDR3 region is CSAMGQGGYEQYF. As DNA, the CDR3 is TGCAGTGCTATGGGACAGGGAGGGTACGAGCAGTACTTC.

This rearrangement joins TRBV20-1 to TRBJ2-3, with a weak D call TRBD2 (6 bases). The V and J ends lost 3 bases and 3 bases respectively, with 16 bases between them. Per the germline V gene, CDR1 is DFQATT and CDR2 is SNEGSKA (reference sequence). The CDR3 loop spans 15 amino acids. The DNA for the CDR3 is TGCAGTGCTAGTCAAGTCGCGGGGATTACAGATACGCAGTATTTT. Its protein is CSASQVAGITDTQYF.

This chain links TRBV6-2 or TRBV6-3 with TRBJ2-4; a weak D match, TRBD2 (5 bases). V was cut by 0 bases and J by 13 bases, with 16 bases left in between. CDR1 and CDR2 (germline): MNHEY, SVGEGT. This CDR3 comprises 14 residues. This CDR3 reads CASSYSGSLGEQYF. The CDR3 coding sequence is TGTGCCAGCAGTTACTCCGGCAGCCTTGGGGAGCAGTACTTC.

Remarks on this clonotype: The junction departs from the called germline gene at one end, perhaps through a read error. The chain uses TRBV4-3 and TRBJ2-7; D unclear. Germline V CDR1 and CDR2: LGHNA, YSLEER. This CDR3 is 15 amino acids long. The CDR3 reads CAGSQERVLSYEQYF. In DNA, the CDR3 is TGCGCCGGCAGCCAAGAAAGGGTTCTCTCCTACGAGCAGTACTTC.

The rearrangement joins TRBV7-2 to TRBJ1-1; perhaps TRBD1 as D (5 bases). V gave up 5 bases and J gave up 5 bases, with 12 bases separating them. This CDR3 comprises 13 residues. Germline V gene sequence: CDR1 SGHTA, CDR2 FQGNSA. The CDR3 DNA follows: TGTGCCAGCAGCCCCTTGGAGGGGACTGAAGCTTTCTTT. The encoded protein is CASSPLEGTEAFF.

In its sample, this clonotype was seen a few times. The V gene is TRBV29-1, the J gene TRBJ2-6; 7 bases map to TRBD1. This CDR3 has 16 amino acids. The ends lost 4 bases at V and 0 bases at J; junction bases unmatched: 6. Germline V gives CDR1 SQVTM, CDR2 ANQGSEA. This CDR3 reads CSVVGTVNSGANVLTF. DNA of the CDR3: TGCAGCGTTGTGGGGACAGTCAACTCTGGGGCCAACGTCCTGACTTTC.

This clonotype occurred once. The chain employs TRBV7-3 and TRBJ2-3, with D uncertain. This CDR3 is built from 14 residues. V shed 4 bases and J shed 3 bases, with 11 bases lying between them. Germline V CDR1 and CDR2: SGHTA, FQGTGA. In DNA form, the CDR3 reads TGTGCCAGCAGCTCCCCGTTGCGGACAGATACGCAGTATTTT. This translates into CASSSPLRTDTQYF. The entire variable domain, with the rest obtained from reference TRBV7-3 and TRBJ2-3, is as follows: GAGVSQTPSNKVTEKGKYVELRCDPISGHTALYWYRQSLGQGPEFLIYFQGTGAADDSGLPNDRFFAVRPEGSVSTLKIQRTERGDSAVYLCASSSPLRTDTQYFGPGTRLTVL.

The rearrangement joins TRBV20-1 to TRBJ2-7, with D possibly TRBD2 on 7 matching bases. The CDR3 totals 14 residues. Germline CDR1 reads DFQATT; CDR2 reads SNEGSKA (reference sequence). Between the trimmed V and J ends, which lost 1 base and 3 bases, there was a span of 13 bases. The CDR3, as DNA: TGCAGTGCTAGAGGAGGGGGAGGGGGCTACGAGCAGTACTTC. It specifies CSARGGGGGYEQYF.

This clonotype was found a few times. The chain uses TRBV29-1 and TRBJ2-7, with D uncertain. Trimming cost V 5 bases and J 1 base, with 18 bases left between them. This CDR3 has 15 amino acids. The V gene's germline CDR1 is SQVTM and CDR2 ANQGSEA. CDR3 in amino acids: CSVLKGPLVSYEQYF. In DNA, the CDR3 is TGCAGCGTTCTCAAAGGACCGCTGGTGTCCTACGAGCAGTACTTC.

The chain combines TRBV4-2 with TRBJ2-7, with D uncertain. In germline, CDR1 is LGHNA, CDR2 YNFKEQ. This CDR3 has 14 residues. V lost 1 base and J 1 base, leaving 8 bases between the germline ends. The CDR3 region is CASSQALLSYEQYF. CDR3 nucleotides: TGTGCCAGCAGCCAAGCTTTGTTATCCTACGAGCAGTACTTC.

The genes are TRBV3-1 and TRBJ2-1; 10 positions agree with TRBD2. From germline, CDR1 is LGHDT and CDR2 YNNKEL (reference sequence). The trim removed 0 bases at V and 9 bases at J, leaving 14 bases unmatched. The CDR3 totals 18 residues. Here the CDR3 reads CASSQDIGRASGRSEQFF. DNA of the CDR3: TGTGCCAGCAGCCAAGATATCGGACGGGCTAGCGGGAGAAGTGAGCAGTTCTTC.

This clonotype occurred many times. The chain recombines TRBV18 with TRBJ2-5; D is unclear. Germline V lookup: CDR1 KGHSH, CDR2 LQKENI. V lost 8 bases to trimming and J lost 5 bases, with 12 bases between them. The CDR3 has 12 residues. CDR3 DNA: TGTGCCAGCAGTCCAGGCCGGGAGACCCAGTACTTC. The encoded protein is CASSPGRETQYF.

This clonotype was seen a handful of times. In DNA, the CDR3 is TGTGCCAGCAGTTTATCGAGGACCGCCGTATGGAACATTCAGTACTTC. Protein: CASSLSRTAVWNIQYF. The chain couples TRBV27 to TRBJ2-4, with D unresolved. The V gene's germline CDR1 is MNHEY and CDR2 SMNVEV (reference sequence). There are 16 residues in the CDR3. V shed 0 bases and J shed 7 bases, with 16 bases lying between them.

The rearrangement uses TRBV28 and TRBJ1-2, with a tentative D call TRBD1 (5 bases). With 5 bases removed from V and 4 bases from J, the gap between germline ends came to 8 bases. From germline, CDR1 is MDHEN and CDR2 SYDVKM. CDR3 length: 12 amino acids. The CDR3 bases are TGTGCCAGCAGTGAAGACAGCTATGGCTACACCTTC. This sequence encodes CASSEDSYGYTF.

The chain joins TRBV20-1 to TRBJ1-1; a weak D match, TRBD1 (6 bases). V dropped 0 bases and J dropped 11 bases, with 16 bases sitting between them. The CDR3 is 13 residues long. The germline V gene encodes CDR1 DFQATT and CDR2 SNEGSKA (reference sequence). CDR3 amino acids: CSARESGVVGAFF. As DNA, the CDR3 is TGCAGTGCTAGAGAATCAGGGGTAGTGGGGGCTTTCTTT.

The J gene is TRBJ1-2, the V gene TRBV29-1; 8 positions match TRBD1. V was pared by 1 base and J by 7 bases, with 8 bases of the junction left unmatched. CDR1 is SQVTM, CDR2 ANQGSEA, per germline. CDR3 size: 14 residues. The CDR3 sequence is CSVEGTQGAPGYTF. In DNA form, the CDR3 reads TGCAGCGTTGAAGGAACCCAGGGGGCGCCTGGCTACACCTTC.